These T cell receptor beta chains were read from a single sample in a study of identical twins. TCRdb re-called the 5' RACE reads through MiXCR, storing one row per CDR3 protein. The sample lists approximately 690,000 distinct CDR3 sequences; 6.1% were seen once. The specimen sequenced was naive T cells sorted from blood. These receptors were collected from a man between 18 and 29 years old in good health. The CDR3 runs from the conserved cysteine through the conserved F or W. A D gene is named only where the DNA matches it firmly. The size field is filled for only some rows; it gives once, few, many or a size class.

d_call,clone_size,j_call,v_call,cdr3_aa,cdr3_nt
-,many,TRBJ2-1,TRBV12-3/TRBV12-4,CASSFGGGSGNEQFF,TGTGCCAGCAGTTTCGGGGGCGGGAGCGGCAATGAGCAGTTCTTC
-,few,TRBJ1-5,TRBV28,CASSFLEGVPGYQPQHF,TGTGCCAGCAGTTTCCTCGAGGGCGTCCCAGGTTATCAGCCCCAGCATTTT
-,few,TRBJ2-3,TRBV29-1,CSVEDSSLDNTQYF,TGCAGCGTTGAAGATTCTAGTCTCGATAATACGCAGTATTTT
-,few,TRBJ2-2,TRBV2,CASKLGVGTGELFF,TGTGCCAGCAAACTAGGGGTAGGCACCGGGGAGCTGTTTTTT
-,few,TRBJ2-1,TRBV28,CASRPGAGNYNEQFF,TGTGCCAGCAGGCCGGGGGCGGGAAACTACAATGAGCAGTTCTTC
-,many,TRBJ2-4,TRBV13,CASSLGTNNIQYF,TGTGCCAGCAGCTTAGGGACAAATAACATTCAGTACTTC
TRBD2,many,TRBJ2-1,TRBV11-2,CASSSTGWRESSYNEQFF,TGTGCCAGCAGCTCCACGGGGTGGCGGGAGAGCTCCTACAATGAGCAGTTCTTC
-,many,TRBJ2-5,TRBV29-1,CSVGGDLVQETQYF,TGCAGCGTTGGAGGGGACTTAGTCCAAGAGACCCAGTACTTC
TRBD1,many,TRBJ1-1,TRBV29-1,CSVELQGRTNTEAFF,TGCAGCGTTGAGTTACAGGGGAGGACGAACACTGAAGCTTTCTTT
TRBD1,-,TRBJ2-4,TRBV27,CASSPLGPVDRALAKNIQYF,TGTGCCAGCAGTCCCCTGGGCCCAGTTGACAGGGCTCTAGCCAAAAACATTCAGTACTTC
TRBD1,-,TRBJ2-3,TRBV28,CASSFSGGRTDTQYF,TGTGCCAGCAGTTTTTCAGGGGGCCGCACAGATACGCAGTATTTT
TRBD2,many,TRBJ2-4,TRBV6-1,CASSGALERGGKNIQYF,TGTGCCAGCAGTGGGGCATTGGAGCGGGGAGGCAAAAACATTCAGTACTTC
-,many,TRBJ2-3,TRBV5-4,CASSPRAASTDTQYF,TGTGCCAGCAGCCCGCGGGCGGCAAGCACAGATACGCAGTATTTT
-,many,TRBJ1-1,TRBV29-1,CSAPLGTEAFF,TGCAGCGCTCCGTTGGGGACTGAAGCTTTCTTT
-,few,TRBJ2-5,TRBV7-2,CASSLVGWGQETQYF,TGTGCCAGCAGCTTAGTTGGGTGGGGGCAAGAGACCCAGTACTTC
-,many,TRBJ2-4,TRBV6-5,CASSYGKGGTSGPKNIQYF,TGTGCCAGCAGTTACGGGAAAGGGGGTACGAGCGGACCCAAAAACATTCAGTACTTC